Sequencing of this T cell receptor beta chain was carried out in a study of shared clonotypes between healthy human individuals. Study details: There were three CD4 naive, three CD4 memory, two CD8 naive and one CD8 memory plates per donor.

Trimming left V 10 bases short and J 8 bases short, with 23 bases between. The CDR3 consists of 14 residues. Germline CDR1 MDHEN, CDR2 SYDVKM. In the CD4+ fraction, cells were divided into CD45RA+ naive and CD45RA-negative memory subsets. About this clone: Its antigen remains unidentified.

Running of the assay took place at deep level. Profiled with immunoSEQ multiplex PCR; TCRdb holds only in-frame clones, not every one. This sample yields some 980,000 clones, of which over 60% are seen a single time; over 1.3% belongs to the top ten. Study conclusions and caveats: When compared with the clonotypes that were shared by all four sorted-subset donors, the non-shared clonotypes turned out to have lower generation probabilities.

The chain links TRBV28 to TRBJ1-2; tentative D call: TRBD1 (6 bases). The specimen was memory CD4+ T cells sorted from blood. Subset here: CD45RA-negative fraction. The TCR sequence derives from a man between 18 and 29 years old in good health. This chain's CDR3 is CAIAPDGGQRGYTF. DNA of the CDR3: TGTGCCATCGCCCCGGACGGGGGGCAGAGAGGCTACACCTTC.